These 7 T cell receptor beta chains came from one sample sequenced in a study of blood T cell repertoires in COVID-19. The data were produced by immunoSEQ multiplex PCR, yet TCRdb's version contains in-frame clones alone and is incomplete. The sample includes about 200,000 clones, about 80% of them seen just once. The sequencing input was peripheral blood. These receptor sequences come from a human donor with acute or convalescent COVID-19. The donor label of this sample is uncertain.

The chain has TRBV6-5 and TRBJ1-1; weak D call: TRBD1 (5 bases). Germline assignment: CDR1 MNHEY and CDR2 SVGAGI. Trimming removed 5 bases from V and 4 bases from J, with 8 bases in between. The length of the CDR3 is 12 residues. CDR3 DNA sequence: TGTGCCAGCAGTAAGGGGATCACTGAAGCTTTCTTT. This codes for CASSKGITEAFF.

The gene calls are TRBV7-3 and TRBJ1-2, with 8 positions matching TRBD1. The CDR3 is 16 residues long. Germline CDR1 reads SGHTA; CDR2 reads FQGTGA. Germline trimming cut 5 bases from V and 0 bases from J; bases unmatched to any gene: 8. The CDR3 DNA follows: TGTGCCAGCAGCCCCGGAGGGACAGGTGCTAACTATGGCTACACCTTC. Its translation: CASSPGGTGANYGYTF.

The CDR3 here is CAWGQGALGSPLHF. DNA for the CDR3: TGTGCCTGGGGACAGGGGGCGTTGGGTTCACCCCTCCACTTT. The V gene is TRBV30, the J gene TRBJ1-6; TRBD1 aligns across 11 bases. After removal of 5 bases from V and 9 bases from J, the junction contained 6 bases not matched to a gene. Germline-derived CDR1 and CDR2 are GTSNPN and SVGIG (reference sequence). The CDR3 consists of 14 residues.

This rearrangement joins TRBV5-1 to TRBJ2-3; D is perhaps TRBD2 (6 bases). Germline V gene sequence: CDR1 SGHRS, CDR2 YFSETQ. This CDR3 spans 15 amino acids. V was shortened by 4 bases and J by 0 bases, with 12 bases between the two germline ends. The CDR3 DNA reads TGCGCCAGCAGCCCCGGGGGATTTAGCACAGATACGCAGTATTTT. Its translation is CASSPGGFSTDTQYF.

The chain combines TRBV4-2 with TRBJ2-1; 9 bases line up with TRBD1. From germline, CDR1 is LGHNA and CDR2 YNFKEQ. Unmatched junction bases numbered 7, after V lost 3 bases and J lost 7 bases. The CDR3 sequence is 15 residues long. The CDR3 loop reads CASSHWDREGNEQFF. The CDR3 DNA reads TGTGCCAGCAGCCACTGGGACAGGGAGGGGAATGAGCAGTTCTTC.

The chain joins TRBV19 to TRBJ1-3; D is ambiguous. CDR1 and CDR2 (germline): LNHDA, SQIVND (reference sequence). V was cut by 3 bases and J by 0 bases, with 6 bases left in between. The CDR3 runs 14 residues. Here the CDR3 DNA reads TGTGCCAGTAGTATGGGGAGCTCTGGAAACACCATATATTTT. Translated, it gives CASSMGSSGNTIYF.

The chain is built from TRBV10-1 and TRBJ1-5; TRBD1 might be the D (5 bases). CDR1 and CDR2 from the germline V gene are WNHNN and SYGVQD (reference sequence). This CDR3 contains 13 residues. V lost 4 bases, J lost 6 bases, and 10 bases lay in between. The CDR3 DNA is TGCGCCAGCAGTGCAGGGCTCGGTCAGCCCCAGCATTTT. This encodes CASSAGLGQPQHF.